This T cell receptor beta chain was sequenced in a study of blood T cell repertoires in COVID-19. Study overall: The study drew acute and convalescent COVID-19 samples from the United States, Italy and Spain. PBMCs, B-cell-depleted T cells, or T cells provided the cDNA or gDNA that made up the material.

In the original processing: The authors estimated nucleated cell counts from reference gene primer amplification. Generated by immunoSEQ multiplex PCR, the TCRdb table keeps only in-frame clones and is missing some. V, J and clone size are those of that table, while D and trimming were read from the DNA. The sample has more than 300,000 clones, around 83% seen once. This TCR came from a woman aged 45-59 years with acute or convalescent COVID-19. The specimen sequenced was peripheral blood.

The CDR3 loop reads CACPPGQGSTNEKLFF. CDR3 nucleotide sequence: TGTGCCTGCCCCCCAGGACAGGGCTCAACTAATGAAAAACTGTTTTTT. The chain carries TRBV30 and TRBJ1-4; 8 bases align to TRBD1. This CDR3 is built from 16 residues. J lost 0 bases, V lost 6 bases, and 9 bases had no gene match. Germline V CDR1 and CDR2: GTSNPN, SVGIG (reference sequence).